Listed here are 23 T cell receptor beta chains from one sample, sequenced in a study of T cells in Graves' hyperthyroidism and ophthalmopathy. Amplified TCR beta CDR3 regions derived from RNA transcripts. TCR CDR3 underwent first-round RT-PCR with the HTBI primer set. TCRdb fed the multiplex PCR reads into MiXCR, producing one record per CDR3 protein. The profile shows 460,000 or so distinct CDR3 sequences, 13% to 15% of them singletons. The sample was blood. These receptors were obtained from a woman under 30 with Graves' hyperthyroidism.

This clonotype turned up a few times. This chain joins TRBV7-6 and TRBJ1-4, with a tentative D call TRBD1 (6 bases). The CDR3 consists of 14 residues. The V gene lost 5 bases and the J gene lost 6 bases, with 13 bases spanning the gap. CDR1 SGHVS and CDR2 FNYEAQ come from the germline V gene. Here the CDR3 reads CASSGRGGDEKLFF. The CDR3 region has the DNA TGTGCCAGCAGCGGACGGGGGGGCGATGAAAAACTGTTTTTT.

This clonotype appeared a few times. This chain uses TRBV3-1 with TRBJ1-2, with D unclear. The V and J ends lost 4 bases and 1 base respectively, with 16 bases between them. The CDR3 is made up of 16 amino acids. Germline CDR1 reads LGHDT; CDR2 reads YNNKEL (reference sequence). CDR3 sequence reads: CASSPTPGIDNYGYTF. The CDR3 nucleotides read TGTGCCAGCAGCCCGACCCCCGGGATCGATAACTATGGCTACACCTTC.

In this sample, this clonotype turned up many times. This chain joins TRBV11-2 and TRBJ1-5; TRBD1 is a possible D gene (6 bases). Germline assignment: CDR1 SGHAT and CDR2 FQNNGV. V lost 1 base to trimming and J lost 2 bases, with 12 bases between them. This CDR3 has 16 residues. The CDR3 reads CASSLGSAGGNQPQHF. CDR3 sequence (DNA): TGTGCCAGCAGCTTAGGGTCGGCAGGGGGCAATCAGCCCCAGCATTTT.

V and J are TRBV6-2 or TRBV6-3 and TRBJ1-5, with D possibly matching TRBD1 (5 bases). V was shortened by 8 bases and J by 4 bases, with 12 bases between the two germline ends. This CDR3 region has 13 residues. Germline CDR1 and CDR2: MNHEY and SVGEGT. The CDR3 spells CASGGSLNQPQHF. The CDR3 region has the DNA TGTGCCAGCGGGGGGTCTTTAAATCAGCCCCAGCATTTT.

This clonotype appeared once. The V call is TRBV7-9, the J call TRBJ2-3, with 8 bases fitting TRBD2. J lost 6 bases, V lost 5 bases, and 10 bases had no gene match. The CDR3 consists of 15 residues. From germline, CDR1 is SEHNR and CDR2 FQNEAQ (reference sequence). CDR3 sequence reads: CASSRPGTGGDTQYF. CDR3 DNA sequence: TGTGCCAGCAGCCGCCCCGGGACGGGGGGGGATACGCAGTATTTT.

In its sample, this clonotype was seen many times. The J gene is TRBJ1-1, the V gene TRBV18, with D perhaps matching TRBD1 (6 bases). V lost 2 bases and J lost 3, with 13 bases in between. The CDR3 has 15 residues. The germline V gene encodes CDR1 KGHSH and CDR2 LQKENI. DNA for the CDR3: TGTGCCAGCTCACCAAACCTGGGGGCGGACACTGAAGCTTTCTTT. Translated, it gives CASSPNLGADTEAFF.

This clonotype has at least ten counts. For the CDR3, the DNA is TGTGCCACCAGCAGAGAGGATTATGGGGCAGATAGCAATCAGCCCCAGCATTTT. It specifies CATSREDYGADSNQPQHF. V is TRBV15 and J is TRBJ1-5; possibly TRBD1 for D (5 bases). The V and J ends lost 0 bases and 0 bases respectively, with 15 bases between them. Germline CDR1 LNHNV, CDR2 YYDKDF (reference sequence). The CDR3 is 18 amino acids.

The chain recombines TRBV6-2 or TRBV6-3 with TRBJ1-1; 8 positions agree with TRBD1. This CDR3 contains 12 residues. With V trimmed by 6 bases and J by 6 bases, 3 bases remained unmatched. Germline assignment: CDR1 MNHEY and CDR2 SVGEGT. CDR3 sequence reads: CASRGDRPEAFF. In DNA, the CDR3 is TGTGCCAGCAGGGGGGACAGGCCTGAAGCTTTCTTT.

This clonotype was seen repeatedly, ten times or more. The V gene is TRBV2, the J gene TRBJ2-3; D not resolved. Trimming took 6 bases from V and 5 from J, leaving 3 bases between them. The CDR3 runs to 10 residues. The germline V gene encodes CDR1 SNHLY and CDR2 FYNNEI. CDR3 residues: CASRGDTQYF. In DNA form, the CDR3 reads TGTGCCAGCAGGGGAGATACGCAGTATTTT.

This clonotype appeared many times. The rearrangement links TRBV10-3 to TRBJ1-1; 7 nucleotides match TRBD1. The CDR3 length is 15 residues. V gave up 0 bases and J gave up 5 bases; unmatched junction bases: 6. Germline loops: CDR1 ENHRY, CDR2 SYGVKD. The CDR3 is CAISESRRGYTEAFF. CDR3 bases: TGTGCCATCAGTGAGTCGCGCAGGGGGTATACTGAAGCTTTCTTT.

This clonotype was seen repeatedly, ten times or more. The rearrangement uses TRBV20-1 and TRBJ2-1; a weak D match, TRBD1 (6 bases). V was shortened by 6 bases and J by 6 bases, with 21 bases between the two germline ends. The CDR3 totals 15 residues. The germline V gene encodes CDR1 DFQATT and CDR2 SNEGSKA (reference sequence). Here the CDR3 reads CSADPGTYLLNEQFF. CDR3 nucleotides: TGCAGTGCCGACCCCGGGACATACCTTCTCAATGAGCAGTTCTTC.

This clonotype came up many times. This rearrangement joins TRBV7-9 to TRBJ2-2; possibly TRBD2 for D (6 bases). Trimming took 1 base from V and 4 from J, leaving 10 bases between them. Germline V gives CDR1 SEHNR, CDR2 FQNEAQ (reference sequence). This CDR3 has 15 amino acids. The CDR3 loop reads CASSLVRGGTGELFF. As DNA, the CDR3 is TGTGCCAGCAGCTTAGTTAGGGGAGGCACCGGGGAGCTGTTTTTT. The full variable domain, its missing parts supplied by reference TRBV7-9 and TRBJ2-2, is DTGVSQNPRHKITKRGQNVTFRCDPISEHNRLYWYRQTLGQGPEFLTYFQNEAQLEKSRLLSDRFSAERPKGSFSTLEIQRTEQGDSAMYLCASSLVRGGTGELFFGEGSRLTVL.

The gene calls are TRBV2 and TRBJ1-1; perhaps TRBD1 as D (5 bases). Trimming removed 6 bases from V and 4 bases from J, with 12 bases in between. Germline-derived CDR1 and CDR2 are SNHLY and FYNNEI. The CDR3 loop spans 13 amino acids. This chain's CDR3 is CASRVTGLTEAFF. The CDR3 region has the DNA TGTGCCAGCAGAGTCACAGGCCTCACTGAAGCTTTCTTT.

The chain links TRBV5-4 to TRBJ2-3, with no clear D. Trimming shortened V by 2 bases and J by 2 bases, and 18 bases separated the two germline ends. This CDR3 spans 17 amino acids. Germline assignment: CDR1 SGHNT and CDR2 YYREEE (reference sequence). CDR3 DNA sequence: TGTGCCAGCAGCTTAAGAGTCGGCAGCCCGATCACAGATACGCAGTATTTT. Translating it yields CASSLRVGSPITDTQYF.

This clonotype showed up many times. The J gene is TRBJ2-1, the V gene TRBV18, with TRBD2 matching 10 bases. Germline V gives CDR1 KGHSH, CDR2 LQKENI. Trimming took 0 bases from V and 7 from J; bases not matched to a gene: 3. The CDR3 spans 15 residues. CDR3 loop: CASSPPSGRANEQFF. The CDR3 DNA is TGTGCCAGCTCACCACCCAGCGGGAGGGCGAATGAGCAGTTCTTC.

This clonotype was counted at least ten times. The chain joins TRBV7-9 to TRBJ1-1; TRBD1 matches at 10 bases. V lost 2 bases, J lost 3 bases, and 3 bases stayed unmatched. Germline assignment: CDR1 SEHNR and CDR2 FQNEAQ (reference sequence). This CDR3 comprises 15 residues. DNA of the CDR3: TGTGCCAGCAGCTTACGACAGGGGGCTTACACTGAAGCTTTCTTT. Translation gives CASSLRQGAYTEAFF.

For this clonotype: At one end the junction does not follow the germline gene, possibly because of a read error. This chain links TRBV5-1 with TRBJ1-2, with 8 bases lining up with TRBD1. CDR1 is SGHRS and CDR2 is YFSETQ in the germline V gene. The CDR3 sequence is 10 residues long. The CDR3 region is CASSGDRLSF. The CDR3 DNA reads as TGCGCCAGCAGCGGGGACAGGCTTTCCTTC.

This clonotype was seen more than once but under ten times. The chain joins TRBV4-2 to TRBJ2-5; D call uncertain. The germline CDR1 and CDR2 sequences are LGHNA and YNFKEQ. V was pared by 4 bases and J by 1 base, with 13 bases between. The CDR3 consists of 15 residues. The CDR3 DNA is TGTGCCAGCAGCCGGTGGCAACAACTCCAAGAGACCCAGTACTTC. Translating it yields CASSRWQQLQETQYF.

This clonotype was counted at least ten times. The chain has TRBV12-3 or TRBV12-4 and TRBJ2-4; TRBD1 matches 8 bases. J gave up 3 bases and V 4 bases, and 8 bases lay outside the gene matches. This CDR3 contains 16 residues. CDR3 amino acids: CASSWGQDIFKNIQYF. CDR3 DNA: TGTGCCAGCAGTTGGGGACAGGACATATTCAAAAACATTCAGTACTTC.

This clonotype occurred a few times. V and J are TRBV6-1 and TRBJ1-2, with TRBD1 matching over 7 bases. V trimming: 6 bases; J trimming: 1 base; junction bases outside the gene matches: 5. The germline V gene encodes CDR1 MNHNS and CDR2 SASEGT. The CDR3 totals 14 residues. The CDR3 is CASSSAGGNYGYTF. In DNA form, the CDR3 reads TGTGCCAGCAGCTCTGCAGGGGGTAACTATGGCTACACCTTC.

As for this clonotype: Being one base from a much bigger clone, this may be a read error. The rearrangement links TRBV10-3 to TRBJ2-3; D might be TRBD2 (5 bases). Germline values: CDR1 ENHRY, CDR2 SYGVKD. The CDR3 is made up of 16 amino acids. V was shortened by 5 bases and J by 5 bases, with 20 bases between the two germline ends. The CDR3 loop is CAISRIRAEEGDTQYF. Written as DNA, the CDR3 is TGTGCCATCAGTCGTATTAGAGCGGAAGAGGGAGATACGCAGTATTTT.

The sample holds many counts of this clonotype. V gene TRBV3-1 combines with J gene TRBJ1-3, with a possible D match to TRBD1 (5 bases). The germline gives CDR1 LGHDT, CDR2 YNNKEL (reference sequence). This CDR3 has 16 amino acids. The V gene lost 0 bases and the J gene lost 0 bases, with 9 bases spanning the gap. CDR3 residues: CASSQDGGISGNTIYF. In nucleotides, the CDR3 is TGTGCCAGCAGCCAAGACGGGGGGATCTCTGGAAACACCATATATTTT.

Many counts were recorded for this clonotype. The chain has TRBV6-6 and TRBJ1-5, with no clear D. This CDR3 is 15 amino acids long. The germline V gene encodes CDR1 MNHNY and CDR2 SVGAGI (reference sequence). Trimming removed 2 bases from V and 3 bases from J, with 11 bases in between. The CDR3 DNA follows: TGTGCCAGCAGTTACGATAGAAACAACAATCAGCCCCAGCATTTT. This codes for CASSYDRNNNQPQHF.